This T cell receptor (beta chain) was obtained from a study of blood T cells in healthy people across ages. General observations from the study: Not knowing donor CMV status may have confounded expanded clonotype changes. In long-lived donors, naive CD4+ cell counts and diversity exceeded those of aged donors. Any conclusive comparison of naive versus antigen-experienced cells was prevented by using unsorted PBMCs.

The CDR3 runs to 14 residues. The germline V gene encodes CDR1 LGHNA and CDR2 YSLEER. V was pared by 4 bases and J by 13 bases, with 8 bases of the junction left unmatched. On this clonotype: Its target is not known.

For the second PCR, which ran for 7 to 11 cycles, a sample-barcoded 5' primer and a J-beta primer mix were used. Carrying 12 random nucleotides, a template-switch adaptor labeled each individual cDNA molecule. MiXCR was run by TCRdb on the 5' RACE reads, yielding one entry per CDR3 protein. The sample includes 350,000 to 450,000 distinct CDR3 sequences, over 45% of them seen just once. V gene TRBV4-3 combines with J gene TRBJ2-4; 12 nucleotides line up with TRBD2. This TCR came from a man aged 55-75 years in good health. The sequenced material came from blood. CDR3 region: CASSPTSGSMEQYF. The CDR3 DNA sequence: TGCGCCAGCAGCCCGACTAGCGGGAGTATGGAGCAGTACTTC.